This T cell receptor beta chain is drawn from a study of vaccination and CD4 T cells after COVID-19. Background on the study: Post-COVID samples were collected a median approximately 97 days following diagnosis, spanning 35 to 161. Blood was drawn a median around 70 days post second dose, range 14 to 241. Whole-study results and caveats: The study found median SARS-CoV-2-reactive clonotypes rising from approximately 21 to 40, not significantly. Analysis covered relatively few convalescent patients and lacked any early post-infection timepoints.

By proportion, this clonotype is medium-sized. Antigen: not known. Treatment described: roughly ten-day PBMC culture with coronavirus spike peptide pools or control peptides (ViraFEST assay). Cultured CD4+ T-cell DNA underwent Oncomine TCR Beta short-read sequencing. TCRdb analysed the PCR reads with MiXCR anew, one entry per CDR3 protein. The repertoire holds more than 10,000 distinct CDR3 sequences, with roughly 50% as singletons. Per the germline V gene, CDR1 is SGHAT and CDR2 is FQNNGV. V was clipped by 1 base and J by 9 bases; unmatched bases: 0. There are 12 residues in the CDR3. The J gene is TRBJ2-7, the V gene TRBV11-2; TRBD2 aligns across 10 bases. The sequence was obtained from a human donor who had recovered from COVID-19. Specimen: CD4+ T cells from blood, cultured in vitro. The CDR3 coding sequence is TGTGCCAGCAGCTTAGGGACTAGCGGGCAGTACTTC. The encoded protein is CASSLGTSGQYF.